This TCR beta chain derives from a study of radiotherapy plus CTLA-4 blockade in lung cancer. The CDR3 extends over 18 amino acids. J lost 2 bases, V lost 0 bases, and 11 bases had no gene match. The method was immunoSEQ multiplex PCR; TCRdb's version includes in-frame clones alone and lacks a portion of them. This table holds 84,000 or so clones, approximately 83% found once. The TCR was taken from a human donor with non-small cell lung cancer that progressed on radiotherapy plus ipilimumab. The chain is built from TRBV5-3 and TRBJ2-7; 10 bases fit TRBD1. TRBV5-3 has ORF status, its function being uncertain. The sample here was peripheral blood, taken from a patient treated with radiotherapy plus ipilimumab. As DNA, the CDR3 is TGTGCCAGAAGCTTGGTTGGGACAGGGGCCACCCTAACCTACGAGCAGTACTTC. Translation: CARSLVGTGATLTYEQYF.